A selection of T cell receptor beta chains follows, all from one sample in a study of cytomegalovirus exposure and HLA in healthy donors. TCRdb's copy holds only in-frame clones and misses some; the assay was immunoSEQ multiplex PCR. Here the sample spans about 130,000 clones, around 83% being singletons. What was sequenced was PBMCs. The receptors derive from a girl aged 2-10 years in good health and CMV-seronegative. Both conserved end residues are part of each CDR3. The D gene is left open where the match is weak. Expanded clones get a size class; other rows say once, few or many, or leave the size out.

j_call d_call clone_size v_call cdr3_aa cdr3_nt
TRBJ2-5 . . TRBV7-6 CASSPLTSWETQYF TGTGCCAGCAGCCCACTGACTAGTTGGGAGACCCAGTACTTC
TRBJ2-7 TRBD1 once TRBV10-1 CASPARQGAYEQYF TGCGCCAGCCCAGCGAGACAGGGGGCCTACGAGCAGTACTTC
TRBJ1-3 . . TRBV5-6 CASRRLGPSGNTIYF TGTGCCAGTCGCCGCCTGGGGCCCTCTGGAAACACCATATATTTT
TRBJ2-5 . . TRBV7-9 CASSLFPTGETQYF TGTGCCAGCAGCTTATTCCCTACGGGAGAGACCCAGTACTTC
TRBJ2-1 . . TRBV6-1 CASNYLGGYNEQFF TGTGCCAGCAACTACCTTGGGGGGTACAATGAGCAGTTCTTC
TRBJ2-2 . . TRBV27 CASTQSGVRDTGELFF TGTGCCAGCACCCAATCCGGGGTTAGGGACACCGGGGAGCTGTTTTTT
TRBJ2-1 TRBD1 . TRBV6-1 CASSADRGSYNEQFF TGTGCCAGCAGTGCAGACAGGGGTTCCTACAATGAGCAGTTCTTC
TRBJ2-7 TRBD2 . TRBV4-2 CASSRPGTSETYEQYF TGTGCCAGCAGCCGTCCCGGGACTAGCGAGACCTACGAGCAGTACTTC
TRBJ2-3 . . TRBV27 CASTRRQATDTQYF TGTGCCAGCACCCGTAGACAGGCCACAGATACGCAGTATTTT
TRBJ2-4 TRBD1 . TRBV7-9 CASSLGDSWVQYF TGTGCCAGCAGCTTGGGGGACAGTTGGGTTCAGTACTTC
TRBJ2-1 TRBD2 . TRBV9 CASSVEGRGAYNEQFF TGTGCCAGCAGCGTAGAGGGTCGGGGGGCCTACAATGAGCAGTTCTTC
TRBJ2-7 TRBD2 . TRBV5-6 CASSPGGLAGEGEQYF TGTGCCAGCAGCCCGGGGGGACTAGCGGGAGAGGGCGAGCAGTACTTC
TRBJ2-3 TRBD2 . TRBV7-2 CASSLAQGGGGDMYF TGTGCCAGCAGCTTAGCGCAGGGCGGGGGGGGCGATATGTATTTT
TRBJ2-2 TRBD2 . TRBV2 CASSGRETIAGGPTGELFF TGTGCCAGCAGTGGGAGAGAGACGATAGCGGGAGGGCCCACCGGGGAGCTGTTTTTT
TRBJ2-7 . once TRBV18 CASSPPDGQGESYEQYF TGTGCCAGCTCACCACCGGATGGGCAGGGCGAATCCTACGAGCAGTACTTC
TRBJ1-2 . once TRBV5-1 CASSLTRGNGYTF TGCGCCAGCAGCCTCACCCGGGGGAATGGCTACACCTTC
TRBJ1-5 . . TRBV19 CASSTRVHQPQHF TGTGCCAGTAGTACCCGGGTACATCAGCCCCAGCATTTT
TRBJ2-7 . . TRBV10-3 CAISDGGQIYEQYF TGTGCCATCAGTGACGGTGGACAGATCTACGAGCAGTACTTC
TRBJ1-6 TRBD1 . TRBV30 CAWSVGGSNSPLHF TGTGCCTGGAGTGTAGGGGGCAGTAATTCACCCCTCCACTTT
TRBJ2-7 . . TRBV2 CASSVGGAGFDEQYF TGTGCCAGCAGTGTGGGGGGGGCAGGGTTCGACGAGCAGTACTTC
TRBJ1-5 . . TRBV7-7 CASSQRHRPNPYNQPQHF TGTGCCAGCAGCCAAAGGCACAGACCGAATCCTTACAATCAGCCCCAGCATTTT
TRBJ2-7 . . TRBV29-1 CSVEVAGSEQYF TGCAGCGTTGAAGTTGCAGGATCCGAGCAGTACTTC
TRBJ2-6 . . TRBV30 CAWSVAGSAGANVLTF TGTGCCTGGAGTGTTGCGGGGAGTGCTGGGGCCAACGTCCTGACTTTC
TRBJ1-1 . . TRBV19 CASTSFVRNTEAFF TGTGCCAGTACATCCTTCGTCAGGAACACTGAAGCTTTCTTT
TRBJ2-3 . once TRBV11-2 CASSWRVGTDTQYF TGTGCCAGCAGCTGGAGGGTGGGCACAGATACGCAGTATTTT